This T cell receptor (beta chain) was obtained from a study of technical replicates of blood from several donors (dated by TCRdb to 2016 to 2017). Sequences SGHTA (CDR1) and FQGTGA (CDR2) are obtained from the germline V gene. There are 16 amino acids in the CDR3, from cysteine to phenylalanine inclusive. CDR3 DNA only is kept here, 48 bases in frame from base 1. Trimming removed 0 bases from V and 3 bases from J; the gene matches leave 7 bases unexplained. Libraries came from the immunoSEQ multiplex PCR assay. This immuneACCESS table, as held by TCRdb, lists in-frame sequences with V and J called but not all clones. Of the missing ones, under half trace to an unresolved V gene in checked studies; the others have no known cause. This sample has 65,000 to 85,000 clones in its table, and around nine tenths of those were observed once. About 0.4% of the sample is taken by the ten largest. As for this clone: This receptor's antigen is unknown. Per-base quality was not reported, and no clone a single base away is much larger than it.

The chain links TRBV7-3 with TRBJ2-7, and 8 junction bases match TRBD2. This TCR came from a human donor in good health. The source material was T cells isolated from PBMCs. The sequenced DNA: TGTGCCAGCAGCTTAACGGGCGACGGGAGGGTCTACGAGCAGTACTTC. Translated, this is CASSLTGDGRVYEQYF.